A selection of T cell receptor beta chains follows, all from one sample in a study of T-cell memory formation after mild COVID-19. A single record per CDR3 protein comes from TCRdb applying MiXCR to the 5' RACE reads. Among around 300,000 distinct CDR3 sequences, 13% were seen once, and the ten largest hold around a fifth. The specimen was PBMCs or a T cell subset sorted from them (not recorded which). The origin of the receptors is a man aged 18 to 29 who had mild COVID-19 (a few samples of this study predate the infection). Cell type and time point are not known. The CDR3 runs from the conserved cysteine through the conserved F or W. The D gene is left open where the match is weak. Clone size is not always given. Where it is, it says once, few, many or a class for expanded clones.

v_gene: TRBV14; abundance: .; d_gene: TRBD2; j_gene: TRBJ2-3; CDR3nt: TGTGCCAGCAGCCAAGATATGCGGGGGGGCCAAGATACGCAGTATTTT; CDR3aa: CASSQDMRGGQDTQYF
v_gene: TRBV12-3/TRBV12-4; abundance: few; d_gene: TRBD1; j_gene: TRBJ1-2; CDR3nt: TGTGCCAGCAGTCGCCGGGACAGGGCCCTAGGCTACACCTTC; CDR3aa: CASSRRDRALGYTF
v_gene: TRBV4-3; abundance: few; d_gene: .; j_gene: TRBJ2-7; CDR3nt: TGCGCCAGCAGCCAAGAGGAAAGGGGAGCCTACGAGCAGTACTTC; CDR3aa: CASSQEERGAYEQYF
v_gene: TRBV20-1; abundance: .; d_gene: TRBD1; j_gene: TRBJ1-3; CDR3nt: TGCAGTGCTACACCGGGACAGGGCTCTGGAAACACCATATATTTT; CDR3aa: CSATPGQGSGNTIYF
v_gene: TRBV20-1; abundance: .; d_gene: .; j_gene: TRBJ1-5; CDR3nt: TGCAGTGCCATCCAGGGTCCTTATAGCAATCAGCCCCAGCATTTT; CDR3aa: CSAIQGPYSNQPQHF
v_gene: TRBV20-1; abundance: .; d_gene: .; j_gene: TRBJ1-1; CDR3nt: TGCAGTGCTAGCGGTGCAGGGGCTGGGTTCACTGAAGCTTTCTTT; CDR3aa: CSASGAGAGFTEAFF
v_gene: TRBV6-4; abundance: .; d_gene: TRBD1; j_gene: TRBJ1-2; CDR3nt: TGTGCCAGCAGTGAAACGCTTGGGACAGGTAGCTATGGCTACACCTTC; CDR3aa: CASSETLGTGSYGYTF
v_gene: TRBV24-1; abundance: .; d_gene: TRBD1; j_gene: TRBJ2-1; CDR3nt: TGTGCCACCAGTGATTTTACAGGGGGCGCGGAATATGAGCAGTTCTTC; CDR3aa: CATSDFTGGAEYEQFF
v_gene: TRBV7-9; abundance: few; d_gene: .; j_gene: TRBJ2-1; CDR3nt: TGTGCCAGCAGCGCCACAGGGAGCTCCTACAATGAGCAGTTCTTC; CDR3aa: CASSATGSSYNEQFF
v_gene: TRBV6-1; abundance: few; d_gene: TRBD1; j_gene: TRBJ2-2; CDR3nt: TGTGCCAGCAGTGCCCCAGGGGGCGCCGGCACCGGGGAGCTGTTTTTT; CDR3aa: CASSAPGGAGTGELFF
v_gene: TRBV9; abundance: .; d_gene: .; j_gene: TRBJ1-2; CDR3nt: TGTGCCAGCAGCGCCGGACAGCACTATGGCTACACCTTC; CDR3aa: CASSAGQHYGYTF
v_gene: TRBV4-2; abundance: few; d_gene: .; j_gene: TRBJ2-5; CDR3nt: TGTGCCAGCAGCCAACTCGGGCAAGAGACCCAGTACTTC; CDR3aa: CASSQLGQETQYF
v_gene: TRBV5-1; abundance: .; d_gene: .; j_gene: TRBJ1-1; CDR3nt: TGCGCCAGCAGCTTGTATTGGGTCGGGAGCACTGAAGCTTTCTTT; CDR3aa: CASSLYWVGSTEAFF
v_gene: TRBV5-1; abundance: few; d_gene: .; j_gene: TRBJ2-5; CDR3nt: TGCGCCAGCAGTGTCGTTGGGGGCGGAGAGACCCAGTACTTC; CDR3aa: CASSVVGGGETQYF
v_gene: TRBV7-9; abundance: .; d_gene: .; j_gene: TRBJ2-5; CDR3nt: TGTGCCAGCAGCTCGACCAGAGGGACCCAGTACTTC; CDR3aa: CASSSTRGTQYF
v_gene: TRBV7-2; abundance: .; d_gene: TRBD1; j_gene: TRBJ1-2; CDR3nt: TGTGCCAGCAGCCGAACAGGGGACTATGGCTACACCTTC; CDR3aa: CASSRTGDYGYTF
v_gene: TRBV19; abundance: .; d_gene: .; j_gene: TRBJ1-1; CDR3nt: TGTGCCAGTAGTCAACCAGTCTCGAACACTGAAGCTTTCTTT; CDR3aa: CASSQPVSNTEAFF
v_gene: TRBV4-3; abundance: few; d_gene: TRBD2; j_gene: TRBJ2-2; CDR3nt: TGCGCCAGCAGCCAAGAGCCCCTGTTTAGCGGGGGCCAGACCGGGGAGCTGTTTTTT; CDR3aa: CASSQEPLFSGGQTGELFF
v_gene: TRBV4-1; abundance: few; d_gene: TRBD1; j_gene: TRBJ2-7; CDR3nt: TGCGCCAGCAGCCATGGACAGGGAAACTACGAGCAGTACTTC; CDR3aa: CASSHGQGNYEQYF
v_gene: TRBV12-3/TRBV12-4; abundance: few; d_gene: TRBD1; j_gene: TRBJ1-3; CDR3nt: TGTGCCAGCAGATCTTCGACAGGGGGCGGAAACACCATATATTTT; CDR3aa: CASRSSTGGGNTIYF
v_gene: TRBV2; abundance: .; d_gene: TRBD1; j_gene: TRBJ2-5; CDR3nt: TGTGCCAGCGGGGGACAGGGGATCTCAGGAGAGACCCAGTACTTC; CDR3aa: CASGGQGISGETQYF
v_gene: TRBV4-1; abundance: few; d_gene: .; j_gene: TRBJ1-1; CDR3nt: TGCGCCAGCAGCCAAGTAGGGGATAACACTGAAGCTTTCTTT; CDR3aa: CASSQVGDNTEAFF
v_gene: TRBV7-9; abundance: .; d_gene: TRBD1; j_gene: TRBJ1-1; CDR3nt: TGTGCCAGCAGCCCCCTAAGGTTTCAGGGGGGGAACACTGAAGCTTTCTTT; CDR3aa: CASSPLRFQGGNTEAFF
v_gene: TRBV28; abundance: few; d_gene: TRBD1; j_gene: TRBJ1-1; CDR3nt: TGTGCCAGCACCACCGGGAGGGGGCGGACTGAAGCTTTCTTT; CDR3aa: CASTTGRGRTEAFF
v_gene: TRBV7-9; abundance: few; d_gene: TRBD1; j_gene: TRBJ2-3; CDR3nt: TGTGCCAGCGACGGGACAGTCAGCACAGATACGCAGTATTTT; CDR3aa: CASDGTVSTDTQYF
v_gene: TRBV20-1; abundance: .; d_gene: .; j_gene: TRBJ2-7; CDR3nt: TGCAGTGCTCCGGACAGCATCAGCTACGAGCAGTACTTC; CDR3aa: CSAPDSISYEQYF
v_gene: TRBV25-1; abundance: few; d_gene: .; j_gene: TRBJ2-1; CDR3nt: TGTGCCAGCGGTCAGGGAGATGAGCAGTTCTTC; CDR3aa: CASGQGDEQFF
v_gene: TRBV9; abundance: .; d_gene: TRBD2; j_gene: TRBJ2-1; CDR3nt: TGTGCCAGCAGCGTAGGCCCTAGCGGGGGCGCGTATATTGAGCAGTTCTTC; CDR3aa: CASSVGPSGGAYIEQFF
v_gene: TRBV4-2; abundance: .; d_gene: .; j_gene: TRBJ2-3; CDR3nt: TGTGCCAGCAGCCAGGTCTCGAAGTTCCGTGCAGATACGCAGTATTTT; CDR3aa: CASSQVSKFRADTQYF
v_gene: TRBV6-6; abundance: many; d_gene: .; j_gene: TRBJ1-2; CDR3nt: TGTGCCAGCAGTGAAGGCTATGGCTACACCTTC; CDR3aa: CASSEGYGYTF
v_gene: TRBV4-3; abundance: .; d_gene: TRBD1; j_gene: TRBJ2-7; CDR3nt: TGCGCCAGCAGCTCACGGACAGGGGTAGGCGAGCAGTACTTC; CDR3aa: CASSSRTGVGEQYF
v_gene: TRBV6-5; abundance: .; d_gene: .; j_gene: TRBJ2-1; CDR3nt: TGTGCCAGCAGTCGAGGGTCTGCCAATGAGCAGTTCTTC; CDR3aa: CASSRGSANEQFF
v_gene: TRBV7-9; abundance: few; d_gene: .; j_gene: TRBJ1-2; CDR3nt: TGTGCCAGCAGCCCTGGCGCGGCCTATGGCTACACCTTC; CDR3aa: CASSPGAAYGYTF
v_gene: TRBV6-5; abundance: .; d_gene: .; j_gene: TRBJ2-2; CDR3nt: TGTGCCAGCAGTTACGGGGGGGCTGGCGGGGAGCTGTTTTTT; CDR3aa: CASSYGGAGGELFF
v_gene: TRBV29-1; abundance: few; d_gene: .; j_gene: TRBJ1-1; CDR3nt: TGCAGCGTTGGGGGAGGGGCCAGGAACACTGAAGCTTTCTTT; CDR3aa: CSVGGGARNTEAFF
v_gene: TRBV24-1; abundance: .; d_gene: TRBD1; j_gene: TRBJ1-1; CDR3nt: TGTGCCACCAGAAACAGGGGCACGAACACTGAAGCTTTCTTT; CDR3aa: CATRNRGTNTEAFF
v_gene: TRBV12-3/TRBV12-4; abundance: .; d_gene: .; j_gene: TRBJ1-5; CDR3nt: TGTGCCAGCAGTTTAGGTGCTCAGTTCAATCAGCCCCAGCATTTT; CDR3aa: CASSLGAQFNQPQHF
v_gene: TRBV12-3/TRBV12-4; abundance: many; d_gene: TRBD1; j_gene: TRBJ2-5; CDR3nt: TGTGCCAGCAGTTTCTCCGGGACAGGGGTGAGCGGGGAGACCCAGTACTTC; CDR3aa: CASSFSGTGVSGETQYF
v_gene: TRBV7-9; abundance: many; d_gene: .; j_gene: TRBJ1-4; CDR3nt: TGTGCCAGCAGCTTGAGGGAAAAACTGTTTTTT; CDR3aa: CASSLREKLFF
v_gene: TRBV9; abundance: .; d_gene: TRBD2; j_gene: TRBJ2-7; CDR3nt: TGTGCCAGCAGCCCCGAACCGGGACTAGCGACCCACGAGCAGTACTTC; CDR3aa: CASSPEPGLATHEQYF
v_gene: TRBV6-2/TRBV6-3; abundance: .; d_gene: TRBD1; j_gene: TRBJ1-2; CDR3nt: TGTGCCAGCATCCAGGGGGGCAACTATGGCTACACCTTC; CDR3aa: CASIQGGNYGYTF
v_gene: TRBV29-1; abundance: .; d_gene: TRBD1; j_gene: TRBJ1-1; CDR3nt: TGCAGCGCCCGACAGGGGGCTATGGCTGAAGCTTTCTTT; CDR3aa: CSARQGAMAEAFF
v_gene: TRBV7-2; abundance: few; d_gene: .; j_gene: TRBJ2-4; CDR3nt: TGTGCCAGCAGCTCCGATGGGGAGGGGACAGAGTACTTC; CDR3aa: CASSSDGEGTEYF
v_gene: TRBV7-9; abundance: many; d_gene: TRBD1; j_gene: TRBJ1-1; CDR3nt: TGTGCCAGCAGCCGGGACAGGGGAAGTACTGAAGCTTTCTTT; CDR3aa: CASSRDRGSTEAFF
v_gene: TRBV7-3; abundance: few; d_gene: .; j_gene: TRBJ1-5; CDR3nt: TGTGCCAGTGGACAAGGCAACCTGTTACAGCCCCAGCATTTT; CDR3aa: CASGQGNLLQPQHF
v_gene: TRBV29-1; abundance: many; d_gene: .; j_gene: TRBJ1-1; CDR3nt: TGCAGCGTTGGGAGACAGAACACTGAAGCTTTCTTT; CDR3aa: CSVGRQNTEAFF
v_gene: TRBV19; abundance: .; d_gene: .; j_gene: TRBJ1-4; CDR3nt: TGTGCCAGTAAGTTGCGGCGGGGGAATGAAAAACTGTTTTTT; CDR3aa: CASKLRRGNEKLFF
v_gene: TRBV12-3/TRBV12-4; abundance: few; d_gene: .; j_gene: TRBJ2-1; CDR3nt: TGTGCCAGCACCGCCGGGACGTTCTACAATGAGCAGTTCTTC; CDR3aa: CASTAGTFYNEQFF
v_gene: TRBV7-3; abundance: many; d_gene: .; j_gene: TRBJ2-5; CDR3nt: TGTGCCAGCAGCCAAAACCCGGGTACGGAGACCCAGTACTTC; CDR3aa: CASSQNPGTETQYF
v_gene: TRBV2; abundance: .; d_gene: .; j_gene: TRBJ1-4; CDR3nt: TGTGCCAGCCTTTCACAGGGCTTCGTTAATGAAAAACTGTTTTTT; CDR3aa: CASLSQGFVNEKLFF